What follows is one T cell receptor (beta chain) and its context. This clonotype was counted between two and nine times. Its antigen is unknown. One base away there is no much larger clone; base qualities are not given. This sample is drawn from a study of vaccination and CD4 T cells after COVID-19 (dated by TCRdb to 2022 to 2024). For the wider study: Every convalescent patient had a positive nasal swab PCR test for SARS-CoV-2, with mild disease in 9 or 10 patients and severe disease in one. Six males and four females were included in the convalescent cohort, with two Hispanic individuals, seven Caucasians, two Asians and one multiracial person represented. Participants got two doses of the Pfizer-BioNTech BNT162b2 vaccine (n=8) or two doses of the Moderna mRNA-1273 vaccine (n=2). Post-COVID blood samples were collected from convalescent patients a median of around 100 days after diagnosis, with a range of roughly 30 to 170 days. The time from the second vaccine dose to post-vaccine blood sampling had a median of approximately 72 days and ranged from roughly 12 to 250 days. Culture stimuli were overlapping spike peptide pools from SARS-CoV-2 and from the common cold coronaviruses HCoV-NL63, HCoV-OC43 and HCoV-229E. As controls, cultures received a CEFX viral epitope pool (the positive control), an HIV-1 Nef peptide pool (the negative control), or no peptide at all. In nine to eleven COVID-19 convalescent patients and a handful of infection-naive healthy vaccine recipients, researchers compared the spike-specific CD4+ TCR repertoire from before mRNA vaccination with the repertoire from after.

Receptor libraries were prepared by PCR. DNA from cultured CD4+ T cells underwent TCR sequencing with the Oncomine TCR Beta short-read assay at the Johns Hopkins FTIC core. The QIAamp micro DNA kit was used to extract genomic DNA from the cultured CD4+ T cells. Oncomine TCR Beta libraries from cultured CD4+ T cells were pooled with unique dual indexes and sequenced on an Illumina iSeq 100. Per the original workflow: Non-productive sequences were removed, and CDR3s not starting with C, not ending with F or W, or shorter than 7 amino acids were discarded. Antigen-specific clonotypes were identified using the MANAFEST web application through comparison of peptide-stimulated wells with reference and other culture wells. To be called positive, a clone needed an FDR below 0.05, an odds ratio above 5, and a productive frequency above 0.1% in at least two of three replicate wells. Cross-reactive clonotypes were defined as significantly expanded in both SARS-CoV-2 spike wells and at least one common cold coronavirus spike condition. Similarity between CDR3 sequences was evaluated in R version 3.6.1 using Levenshtein distances (stringdist) and unrooted phylogenetic trees (ape). TCRdb trimmed public reads at Q25 via fastp, called clones via MiXCR and kept in-frame beta chains. Rows with a matching CDR3 protein are joined into one entry that keeps the most common DNA and genes. The V and J calls shown here were made by TCRdb, not taken from the authors' results. In all, the sample holds some 15,000 distinct CDR3 sequences, and about 26% of those were seen once. The leading ten clones occupy about 20% of the sample.

This sample's treatment or condition label indicates: approximately nine-day PBMC culture with coronavirus spike peptide pools or control peptides (ViraFEST assay). The study used the ViraFEST assay, which expanded antigen-specific T cells with peptide pools and then identified expanded clonotypes by TCR sequencing. The positive SARS-CoV-2 PCR tests of the convalescent patients were dated from March to December 2020, before the Alpha, Beta and Delta variants emerged in the United States. Each well held 1.5 million to 2.5 million PBMCs cultured with approximately 10 ug/ml peptide pools in IMDM containing approximately 4.8% human AB serum and 9.5 to 10 IU/ml IL-2. Half of the culture medium was replaced with fresh IL-2-containing medium on days 3 and 7. Once the cells had been in culture for about 10 days, the EasySep CD4+ T cell isolation kit was used to isolate CD4+ T cells by negative selection. Ficoll-Paque Plus gradient centrifugation was used to isolate PBMCs from whole blood, and the isolated PBMCs were then either used fresh or cryopreserved at -140C. Culture conditions were generally each tested in triplicate wells.

The paper's findings and limits, for the study overall: The median count of SARS-CoV-2-reactive clonotypes went up from around 23 after infection to 35 to 40 after vaccination, although the change was not significant. Among convalescent patients, a median about 86% of the SARS-CoV-2-reactive clones seen after vaccination appeared only after vaccination, which suggests priming specific to the vaccine. In convalescent patients, nearly all vaccine-specific clones (304 of 307) were found to be mono-reactive for SARS-CoV-2 spike rather than cross-reactive with common cold coronaviruses. The number of convalescent patients in the study was relatively small, and the study did not examine early timepoints following natural infection.

Material: cultured CD4+ T cells from blood. This TCR was sampled from a human donor with COVID-19.

The bases read TGTGCCAGCAGCCTGACAGGGTTGGGCTACACCTTC. Its product reads: CASSLTGLGYTF. The V and J segments used are TRBV5-4 and TRBJ1-2; 7 junctional bases match TRBD1. CDR1 SGHNT and CDR2 YYREEE are derived from the germline V gene (reference sequence). V and J are trimmed by 4 bases and 8 bases, and the gene matches miss 5 bases of the junction. From the cysteine up to the phenylalanine, the CDR3 has a length of 12 residues. The DNA shown is the 36-base CDR3, in frame from base 1.